The clone carrying this T cell receptor beta chain came up a few times. The antigen is not known. The sample comes from a study of T-cell memory formation after mild COVID-19. The wider study: TCR clustering was largely donor specific. Study results and limitations: Among clones peaking at day 37 in the second wave, SARS-CoV-2 specificity remained unconfirmed.

TCRdb reanalysed the 5' RACE reads using MiXCR and keeps one entry per CDR3 protein. The sample carries some 200,000 distinct CDR3 sequences, roughly 10% recorded once. The germline gives CDR1 SEHNR, CDR2 FQNEAQ (reference sequence). With 3 bases removed from V and 7 bases from J, the gap between germline ends came to 4 bases. The CDR3 covers 12 residues. Sequenced input: PBMCs or a T cell subset sorted from them (not recorded which). The chain is built from TRBV7-9 and TRBJ1-6; D uncertain. The sequence was collected from a man younger than 30 who had mild COVID-19 (a few samples of this study predate the infection). Cell type and time point are not known. This chain's CDR3 is CASSFQNSPLHF. The CDR3 DNA reads TGTGCCAGCAGCTTCCAGAATTCACCCCTCCACTTT.